This T cell receptor beta chain came from a study of lymphopenia after photon versus proton radiotherapy. As concerns this clone: The target antigen is unknown.

Clones were sequenced by immunoSEQ multiplex PCR, and TCRdb holds only the in-frame ones, with some missing. This table holds tens of thousands of clones, around 83% found once. The CDR3 loop spans 13 amino acids. Per germline, CDR1 GTSNPN and CDR2 SVGIG (reference sequence). Deletions cut 3 bases from V and 4 bases from J, with 10 bases between. Study conclusions and caveats: Only patients who died were analyzed for survival; proton advantage is unproven. Post-nadir TCR diversity decline inversely tracked overall survival among those who died. Post-nadir diversity loss with photons came from oligoclonal expansion, particularly CD8+ Temra cells. Proton therapy kept repertoires fairly stable, unlike photons, which gained effector/memory cells.

The material sequenced was peripheral blood, taken from a patient treated with proton-based radiotherapy. This chain connects TRBV30 to TRBJ1-5; D is possibly TRBD1 (5 bases). The TCR comes from a man aged 55 to 70 with pancreatic cancer. Here the CDR3 DNA reads TGTGCCTGGAGCGGTGGGGGAAATCAGCCCCAGCATTTT. Its protein is CAWSGGGNQPQHF.